The present entry profiles one TCR beta chain with its context. Different DNA sequences within this sample yield the same CDR3. Deep level was the assay's run setting. Replicate sorted-subset PCRs were loaded with roughly 190 ng DNA, approximately 31,000 T cell genomes. TCRdb keeps only in-frame clones here, not all; method: immunoSEQ multiplex PCR. The table records 2 million to 2.5 million clones, about 92% of them present only once. The V gene's germline CDR1 is SGDLS and CDR2 YYNGEE. Deletions cut 1 base from V and 2 bases from J, with 9 bases between. CDR3 length: 14 amino acids. This specimen belongs to a study of shared clonotypes between healthy human individuals. Memory CD4+ cells were the fraction left after CD45RA+ naive selection.

The chain joins TRBV9 to TRBJ1-2, with D possibly being TRBD1 (6 bases). Sequenced input: naive CD4+ T cells from PBMCs. Specified subset: CD45RA+ positively selected. This receptor was taken from a man younger than 35 in good health. Some clones in this sample may be carry-over from other donors' samples. The CDR3 region has the DNA TGTGCCAGCAGCGTACAGGGGCAGAACTATGGCTACACCTTC. Translated: CASSVQGQNYGYTF.